These 30 T cell receptor beta chains were all obtained from the same sample, sequenced in a study of T cell responses to AZD1222 COVID-19 vaccine. The protocol was immunoSEQ multiplex PCR, while the TCRdb copy is restricted to in-frame clones and leaves out a portion. The data show approximately 130,000 clones, about 90% seen once. This sample comprised peripheral blood, obtained on day 0 of AZD1222 vaccination. All receptors come from an adult in good health.

V usage is TRBV2 and J usage is TRBJ1-3; no clear D. V was clipped by 6 bases and J by 4 bases, with 10 bases between them. The CDR3 spans 13 residues. Germline V gene lookup returns CDR1 SNHLY and CDR2 FYNNEI. The CDR3 coding sequence is TGTGCCAGCAGGCGGGAGTCCGGAAACACCATATATTTT. It yields the protein CASRRESGNTIYF. The full variable domain, with the rest looked up from reference TRBV2 and TRBJ1-3, is EPEVTQTPSHQVTQMGQEVILRCVPISNHLYFYWYRQILGQKVEFLVSFYNNEISEKSEIFDDQFSVERPDGSNFTLKIRSTKLEDSAMYFCASRRESGNTIYFGEGSWLTVV.

A single count supports this clone. V gene TRBV21-1 combines with J gene TRBJ1-2; TRBD1 was called by the table and not checked on the DNA. TRBV21-1 is termed a pseudogene. The CDR3 sequence is 16 residues long. CDR3 coding DNA: TGTGCCAGCAGCCAGGGAATGGAGCCCGAGCTGGGAGGCTACACCTTC. It specifies CASSQGMEPELGGYTF.

The chain uses TRBV6-5 and TRBJ2-5; D possibly corresponds to TRBD1 (6 bases). V gave up 8 bases and J gave up 1 base, with 14 bases separating them. The CDR3 length is 14 residues. Germline CDR1 MNHEY, CDR2 SVGAGI. CDR3: CASSYGGLQETQYF. In nucleotides, the CDR3 is TGTGCCAGCTCCTATGGGGGCCTCCAAGAGACCCAGTACTTC.

The rearrangement joins TRBV12-2 to TRBJ2-4; no check of the table's D call, TRBD2, against the DNA was made. TRBV12-2 is flagged as a pseudogene. The CDR3 consists of 18 residues. The CDR3 DNA reads as TGTGCAAGTCGCTTAGGAGTCAGCGGGAGGGAAGCCAAAAACATTCAGTACTTC. This gives the protein CASRLGVSGREAKNIQYF.

The chain links TRBV14 to TRBJ2-2; a weak D match, TRBD2 (6 bases). From germline, CDR1 is SGHDN and CDR2 FVKESK. The CDR3 contains 14 residues. Deletions cut 4 bases from V and 7 bases from J, with 13 bases between. The CDR3 nucleotides read TGTGCCAGCAGCCCGGGGGTAATAGGCGGGGAGCTGTTTTTT. This codes for CASSPGVIGGELFF.

The genes are TRBV5-5 and TRBJ1-4, with D perhaps TRBD1 (5 bases). Germline CDR1 is SGHKS and CDR2 is YYEKEE (reference sequence). The V end was cut by 0 bases, the J end by 6 bases, with 9 bases between. The CDR3 covers 14 residues. The CDR3 nucleotides read TGTGCCAGCAGCTTGGTTCAGGGATATGAAAAACTGTTTTTT. Translation gives CASSLVQGYEKLFF. Complete variable domain (other parts from reference TRBV5-5 and TRBJ1-4): DAGVTQSPTHLIKTRGQQVTLRCSPISGHKSVSWYQQVLGQGPQFIFQYYEKEERGRGNFPDRFSARQFPNYSSELNVNALLLGDSALYLCASSLVQGYEKLFFGSGTQLSVL.

The chain is built from TRBV3-1 (or the pseudogene TRBV3-2) and TRBJ1-4; D perhaps matches TRBD1 (6 bases). The CDR3 runs to 16 residues. The V gene lost 2 bases and the J gene lost 1 base, with 11 bases spanning the gap. Germline V gene lookup returns CDR1 LGHDT and CDR2 YNNKEL (reference sequence). CDR3 loop: CASSQLGQLTNEKLFF. As DNA, the CDR3 is TGTGCCAGCAGCCAACTCGGACAGCTAACTAATGAAAAACTGTTTTTT.

The genes are TRBV6-4 and TRBJ1-2; 9 positions match TRBD1. The V segment lost 3 bases and the J segment 7 bases; nucleotides outside the gene matches: 9. The CDR3 covers 15 residues. Germline loops: CDR1 MRHNA, CDR2 SNTAGT. The CDR3, as DNA: TGTGCCAGCAGTGAAACGGGGACAGGGCATTTTGGCTACACCTTC. It is translated as CASSETGTGHFGYTF.

The chain links TRBV7-3 to TRBJ1-1; D is uncertain. The CDR3 runs to 13 residues. V was pared by 0 bases and J by 5 bases, with 7 bases between. Germline V gene sequence: CDR1 SGHTA, CDR2 FQGTGA. CDR3 sequence: CASSLTQKTEAFF. DNA for the CDR3: TGTGCCAGCAGCTTAACCCAGAAGACTGAAGCTTTCTTT.

On this clone itself: In the same sample, other DNA sequences code for this CDR3. The V call is TRBV5-1, the J call TRBJ1-5, with TRBD1 as a possible D gene (6 bases). Trimming took 1 base from V and 5 from J, leaving 13 bases between them. The CDR3 contains 15 residues. Germline CDR1 and CDR2: SGHRS and YFSETQ. CDR3 loop: CASSLNPGEDQPQHF. CDR3 nucleotide sequence: TGCGCCAGCAGCTTGAATCCAGGGGAAGATCAGCCCCAGCATTTT.

This clone was seen just once. V is TRBV30 and J is TRBJ1-2; possibly TRBD1 for D (6 bases). Trimming cost V 8 bases and J 7 bases, with 23 bases left between them. The CDR3 is 14 amino acids. Germline CDR1 reads GTSNPN; CDR2 reads SVGIG (reference sequence). CDR3 bases: TGTGCCGCCGATCGGGGGCGCTTCAAGGGTGGCTACACCTTC. Protein: CAADRGRFKGGYTF.

V and J are TRBV19 and TRBJ2-1; D may be TRBD1 (6 bases). The CDR3 is 13 residues long. Germline CDR1 LNHDA, CDR2 SQIVND (reference sequence). V was pared by 0 bases and J by 7 bases, with 7 bases between. The CDR3 region is CASSIDGTNEQFF. CDR3 DNA: TGTGCCAGTAGTATAGACGGGACAAATGAGCAGTTCTTC.

J is TRBJ2-7 and V is TRBV11-2, with a weak D call TRBD1 (6 bases). The CDR3 is 14 residues long. The ends were cut back, 1 base at V and 7 bases at J, with 14 bases in the middle. Germline V gene lookup returns CDR1 SGHAT and CDR2 FQNNGV. CDR3 nucleotides: TGTGCCAGCAGCTTAGGACAGGCCCTAGGGGAGCAGTACTTC. Its translation is CASSLGQALGEQYF.

Here the CDR3 DNA reads TGTGCCAGCAGCCAAGGATGGGGGAACACTGAAGCTTTCTTT. Protein sequence: CASSQGWGNTEAFF. V is TRBV3-1 (or the pseudogene TRBV3-2) and J is TRBJ1-1; D is undetermined. Trimming cost V 1 base and J 1 base, with 7 bases left between them. Germline CDR1 is LGHDT and CDR2 is YNNKEL (reference sequence). The CDR3 contains 14 residues.

This clone was seen a few times. V and J are TRBV4-2 and TRBJ2-7; no reliable D call. Trimming stripped 3 bases from V and 3 bases from J, with 12 bases between. The CDR3 is made up of 14 amino acids. CDR1 and CDR2 from the germline V gene are LGHNA and YNFKEQ. The CDR3 DNA sequence: TGTGCCAGCAGCCATGGTCTACCGAACTACGAGCAGTACTTC. It is translated as CASSHGLPNYEQYF.

The chain employs TRBV20-1 and TRBJ1-3; D gene uncertain. The CDR3 runs to 11 residues. V dropped 1 base and J dropped 8 bases, with 6 bases sitting between them. Germline V lookup: CDR1 DFQATT, CDR2 SNEGSKA (reference sequence). DNA of the CDR3: TGCAGTGCTAGAGTCACGGACACCATATATTTT. Its translation is CSARVTDTIYF.

The chain uses TRBV3-1 (or the pseudogene TRBV3-2) and TRBJ2-3, with D possibly being TRBD1 (6 bases). Germline lookup yields CDR1 LGHDT and CDR2 YNNKEL (reference sequence). The CDR3 runs to 14 residues. Trimming removed 4 bases from V and 14 bases from J, with 22 bases in between. CDR3 in DNA: TGTGCCAGCAGCCCCAATGCATTGGGGGCTTTATGGTATTTT. The encoded protein is CASSPNALGALWYF.

The chain carries TRBV19 and TRBJ2-6; D is unresolved. V was trimmed by 7 bases and J by 0 bases, leaving 4 bases between them. Per the germline V gene, CDR1 is LNHDA and CDR2 is SQIVND (reference sequence). The CDR3 contains 13 residues. CDR3 region: CASTVSGANVLTF. DNA for the CDR3: TGTGCCAGTACAGTCTCTGGGGCCAACGTCCTGACTTTC.

The chain uses TRBV12-5 and TRBJ2-3, with D uncertain. CDR1 and CDR2 (germline): LGHNT, FRNRAP. The V gene lost 2 bases and the J gene lost 6 bases, with 12 bases spanning the gap. This CDR3 contains 14 residues. DNA of the CDR3: TGTGCTAGTGGTTTGTCCCGGTTGGGGGATACGCAGTATTTT. Its protein product is CASGLSRLGDTQYF. The full variable domain, its missing parts supplied by reference TRBV12-5 and TRBJ2-3, is DARVTQTPRHKVTEMGQEVTMRCQPILGHNTVFWYRQTMMQGLELLAYFRNRAPLDDSGMPKDRFSAEMPDATLATLKIQPSEPRDSAVYFCASGLSRLGDTQYFGPGTRLTVL.

The chain links TRBV5-4 to TRBJ2-1, with 7 bases matching TRBD1. The CDR3 loop spans 16 amino acids. Per germline, CDR1 SGHNT and CDR2 YYREEE (reference sequence). Unmatched junction bases numbered 3, after V lost 0 bases and J lost 0 bases. The CDR3: CASSLAPGGSYNEQFF. The DNA of the CDR3 is TGTGCCAGCAGCTTGGCGCCAGGGGGCTCCTACAATGAGCAGTTCTTC.

CDR3 sequence (DNA): TGTGCCAGTAGTTTACGTCCCGGGACAGGGGGGCAGCTGTTTTTT. Amino acids: CASSLRPGTGGQLFF. This rearrangement joins TRBV19 to TRBJ1-4; 11 bases align to TRBD1. Germline CDR1 LNHDA, CDR2 SQIVND (reference sequence). This CDR3 comprises 15 residues. The ends lost 5 bases at V and 14 bases at J; junction bases unmatched: 13.

This clone was seen only once. The rearrangement uses TRBV29-1 and TRBJ2-2; 7 bases line up with TRBD1. The V gene's germline CDR1 is SQVTM and CDR2 ANQGSEA. The CDR3 totals 15 residues. J was trimmed by 2 bases and V by 4 bases; bases with no gene match: 7. The CDR3 DNA follows: TGCAGCGTTGGAACCGGGACAGCAAACACCGGGGAGCTGTTTTTT. It yields the protein CSVGTGTANTGELFF.

This chain connects TRBV7-8 to TRBJ1-2; D is unclear. Trimming stripped 3 bases from V and 4 bases from J, with 12 bases between. CDR1 SGHVS and CDR2 FQNEAQ come from the germline V gene. The CDR3 has 14 amino acids. The CDR3 loop reads CASSFLGRSYGYTF. The CDR3 DNA reads as TGTGCCAGCAGCTTCCTAGGACGGAGCTATGGCTACACCTTC.

The CDR3 sequence is CASSPTGGNGYTF. The CDR3 nucleotides are TGTGCCAGCTCACCCACAGGGGGGAATGGCTACACCTTC. The chain links TRBV18 to TRBJ1-2, with TRBD1 identical over 8 bases. CDR1 is KGHSH and CDR2 is LQKENI in the germline V gene. The CDR3 has 13 amino acids. V dropped 3 bases and J dropped 6; count of bases not matched to a gene: 3.

The chain couples TRBV5-1 to TRBJ2-6; D unclear. Trimming took off 4 bases at V and 2 bases at J, with 7 bases between the two ends. CDR3 length: 14 residues. CDR1 and CDR2 from the germline V gene are SGHRS and YFSETQ. CDR3 sequence reads: CASSTETGANVLTF. CDR3 in DNA: TGCGCCAGCAGCACTGAAACTGGGGCCAACGTCCTGACTTTC. Complete variable domain (other parts from reference TRBV5-1 and TRBJ2-6): KAGVTQTPRYLIKTRGQQVTLSCSPISGHRSVSWYQQTPGQGLQFLFEYFSETQRNKGNFPGRFSGRQFSNSRSEMNVSTLELGDSALYLCASSTETGANVLTFGAGSRLTVL.

This rearrangement joins TRBV12-5 to TRBJ1-6, with D maybe TRBD1 (6 bases). Germline CDR1 and CDR2: LGHNT and FRNRAP. The CDR3 sequence is 17 residues long. V dropped 2 bases and J dropped 4 bases, with 15 bases sitting between them. The CDR3 bases are TGTGCTAGTGGTTTGAACAGGGAAATAAGATATAATTCACCCCTCCACTTT. Protein product: CASGLNREIRYNSPLHF.

The rearrangement uses TRBV6-5 and TRBJ2-3; tentatively, D is TRBD1 or TRBD2 (5 bases each). Germline CDR1 and CDR2: MNHEY and SVGAGI. The V and J ends lost 6 bases and 0 bases respectively, with 13 bases between them. The CDR3 runs 15 residues. CDR3 residues: CASRNPGASTDTQYF. The CDR3 coding sequence is TGTGCCAGCAGGAACCCCGGGGCCAGCACAGATACGCAGTATTTT.

This chain connects TRBV18 to TRBJ1-2; no reliable D call. CDR3 length: 15 amino acids. V lost 4 bases and J lost 0, with 12 bases in between. Germline V gene sequence: CDR1 KGHSH, CDR2 LQKENI. This chain's CDR3 is CASSQAAGANYGYTF. DNA of the CDR3: TGTGCCAGCTCACAAGCGGCAGGAGCTAACTATGGCTACACCTTC.

The chain has TRBV14 and TRBJ2-7; 7 bases align to TRBD1. Per germline, CDR1 SGHDN and CDR2 FVKESK. The CDR3 length is 13 residues. The V gene end was trimmed by 3 bases and the J gene end by 7 bases; junction bases not matched to a gene: 6. CDR3 loop: CASSHDRASEQYF. In nucleotides, the CDR3 is TGTGCCAGCAGCCATGACAGGGCTAGTGAGCAGTACTTC.

This rearrangement joins TRBV2 to TRBJ1-2, with TRBD1 identical over 9 bases. Per germline, CDR1 SNHLY and CDR2 FYNNEI. The CDR3 runs to 12 residues. The V segment lost 9 bases and the J segment 7 bases; nucleotides outside the gene matches: 6. The CDR3 nucleotides read TGTGCCAGTCCGGGACAGGGTGGTGGCTACACCTTC. Its protein is CASPGQGGGYTF.